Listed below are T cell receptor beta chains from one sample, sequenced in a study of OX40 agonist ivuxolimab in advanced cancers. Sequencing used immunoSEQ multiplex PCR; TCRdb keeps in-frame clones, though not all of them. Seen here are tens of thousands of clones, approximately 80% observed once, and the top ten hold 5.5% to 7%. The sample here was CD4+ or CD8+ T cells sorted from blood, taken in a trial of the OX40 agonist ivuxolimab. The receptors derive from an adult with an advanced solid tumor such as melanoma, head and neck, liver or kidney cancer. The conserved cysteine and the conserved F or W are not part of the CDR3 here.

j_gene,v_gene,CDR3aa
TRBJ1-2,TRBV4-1,ASSQTWGRGQKGNYGYT
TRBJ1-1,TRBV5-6,ASSPVGGMNTEAF
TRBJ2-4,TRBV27,ASRARGLAKNIQY
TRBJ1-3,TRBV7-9,ASSQGFSGNTIY
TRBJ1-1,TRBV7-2,ASSSQMGTEAF
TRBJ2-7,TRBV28,ASSLAGGPKEQY
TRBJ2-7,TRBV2,ASTDGPLTYEQY
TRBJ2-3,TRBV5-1,ASSLGPVTTDTQY
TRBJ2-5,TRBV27,ASSQEGETQY
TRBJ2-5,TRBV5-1,ASSLTQETQY
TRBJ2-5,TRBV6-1,ATVTGTGWEGTQY
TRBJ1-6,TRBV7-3,ASSLTPLGDSPLH
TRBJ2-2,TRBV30,AKDRGNTGELF
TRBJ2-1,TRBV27,ASRKLDRVHEQF
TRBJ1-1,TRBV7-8,ASSLGGNRAREAF
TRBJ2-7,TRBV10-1,ASSERTSGGRYEQY
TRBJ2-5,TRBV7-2,ASSSFGGFQETQY
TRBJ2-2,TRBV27,ASSGGSRGELF
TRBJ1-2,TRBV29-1,SVEARQGREGYT
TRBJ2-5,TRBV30,AWSVQETQY
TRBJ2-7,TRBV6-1,ASRHRDSYEQY
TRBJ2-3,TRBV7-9,ASSLSGRATDTQY
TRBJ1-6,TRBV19,ASSIDPTYSPLH
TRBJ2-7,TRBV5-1,ASSSSGRVYEQY
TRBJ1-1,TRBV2,ASSEEGLLNTEAF
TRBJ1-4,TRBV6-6,ASRKGQASIEKLF
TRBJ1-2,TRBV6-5,ASSYSRDRGGYT
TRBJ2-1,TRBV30,AWSGWGLESYNEQF
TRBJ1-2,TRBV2,ASSEDGQRRGT
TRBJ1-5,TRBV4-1,ASSQDRSFNQPQH
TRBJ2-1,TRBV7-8,ASSLTSSHNEQF
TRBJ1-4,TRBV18,ASSPGGTGQGEKLF